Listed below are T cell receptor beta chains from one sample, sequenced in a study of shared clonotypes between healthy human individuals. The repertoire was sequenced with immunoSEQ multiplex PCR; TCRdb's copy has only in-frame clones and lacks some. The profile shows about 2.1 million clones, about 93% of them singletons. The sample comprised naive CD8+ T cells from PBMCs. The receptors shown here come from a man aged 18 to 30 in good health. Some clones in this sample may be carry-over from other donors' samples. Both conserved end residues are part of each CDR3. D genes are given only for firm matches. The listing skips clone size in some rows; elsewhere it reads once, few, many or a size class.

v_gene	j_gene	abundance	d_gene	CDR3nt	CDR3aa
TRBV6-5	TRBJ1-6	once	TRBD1	TGTGCCAGCAGTTTCTACGGACAGGGTCGTGGTTCACCCCTCCACTTT	CASSFYGQGRGSPLHF
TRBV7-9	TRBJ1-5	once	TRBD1	TGTGCCAGCAGCTTAGACGGACAGGGCAATCAGCCCCAGCATTTT	CASSLDGQGNQPQHF
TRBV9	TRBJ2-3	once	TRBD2	TGTGCCAGCAGCGCTAGCGGGAACCTGCCAGATACGCAGTATTTT	CASSASGNLPDTQYF
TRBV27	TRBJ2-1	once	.	TGTGCCAGCATCGGTTGGGGCGAGCAGTTCTTC	CASIGWGEQFF
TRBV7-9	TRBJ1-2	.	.	TGTGCCAGCAGCCCACCGAACACAGGCTACACCTTC	CASSPPNTGYTF
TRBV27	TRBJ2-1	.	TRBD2	TGTGCCAGCAGTCCCCCGACTAGCGGGAGAAGGCCCTACAATGAGCAGTTCTTC	CASSPPTSGRRPYNEQFF
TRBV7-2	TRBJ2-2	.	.	TGTGCCAGCAGCTTAGTCTTAGCGGCCGGGGAGCTGTTTTTT	CASSLVLAAGELFF
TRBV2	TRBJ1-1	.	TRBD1	TGTGCCAGCAGTGAAAGTAGGACAGGGTCCTTGGGGGCTTTCTTT	CASSESRTGSLGAFF
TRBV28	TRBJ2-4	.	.	TGTGCCAGCAGTCTCGAAAGAGGACAGCTCGTAAACATTCAGTACTTC	CASSLERGQLVNIQYF
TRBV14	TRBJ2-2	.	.	TGTGCCAGCAGCCCTGCCCCCACCGGGGAGCTGTTTTTT	CASSPAPTGELFF
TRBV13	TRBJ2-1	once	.	TGTGCCAGCAGCTTAGAAGGGCCCTACAATGAGCAGTTCTTC	CASSLEGPYNEQFF
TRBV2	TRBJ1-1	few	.	TGTGCCAGCAGTGAAATGGTCGGAAACACTGAAGCTTTCTTT	CASSEMVGNTEAFF
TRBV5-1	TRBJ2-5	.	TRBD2	TGCGCCAGCAGCCCCCGTCGGGGCGGGGGGCTGAACCAAGAGACCCAGTACTTC	CASSPRRGGGLNQETQYF
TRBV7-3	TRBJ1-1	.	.	TGTGCCAGCAGCTCATCTACAAGGGCCGGCACTGAAGCTTTCTTT	CASSSSTRAGTEAFF
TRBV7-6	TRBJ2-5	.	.	TGTGCCAGCAGCTCCCAGGGGACCCAGTACTTC	CASSSQGTQYF
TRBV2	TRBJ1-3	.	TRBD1	TGTGCCAGCAGAACAAGACAGGGGAAGACTGGAAACACCATATATTTT	CASRTRQGKTGNTIYF
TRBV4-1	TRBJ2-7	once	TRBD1	TGCGCCAGCGCCGGAAGGACAGGCGACTCCTACGAGCAGTACTTC	CASAGRTGDSYEQYF
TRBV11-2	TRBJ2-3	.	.	TGTGCCAGCAGCCACAGGGGGGGGTTGATGGCAGATACGCAGTATTTT	CASSHRGGLMADTQYF
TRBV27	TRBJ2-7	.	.	TGTGCCAGCAGTTTGGGTGGGATACCCCACGAGCAGTACTTC	CASSLGGIPHEQYF
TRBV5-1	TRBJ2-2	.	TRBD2	TGCGCCAGCAGCTTGGCCGGGACTAGCGGGAACACCGGGGAGCTGTTTTTT	CASSLAGTSGNTGELFF
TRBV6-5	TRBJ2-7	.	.	TGTGCCAGCAGTTACTCGAGTGCTGGACCGTACGAGCAGTACTTC	CASSYSSAGPYEQYF
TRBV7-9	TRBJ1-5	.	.	TGTGCCAGCAGCCGTGACGGGAGCAATCAGCCCCAGCATTTT	CASSRDGSNQPQHF
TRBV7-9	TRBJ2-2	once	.	TGTGCCAGCAGCTCCCCCGAGGACACCTCCGGGGAGCTGTTTTTT	CASSSPEDTSGELFF
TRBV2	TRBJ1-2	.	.	TGTGCCAGCAGTGAAGCGAGGGTAGAGCTTAACTATGGCTACACCTTC	CASSEARVELNYGYTF
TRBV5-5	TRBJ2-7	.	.	TGTGCCAGCAGCTTGTGGGAGGCGAGGAACGAGCAGTACTTC	CASSLWEARNEQYF
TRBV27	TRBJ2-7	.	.	TGTGCCAGCAGTTTACAAGTAGGGGATATTGGAGGCTACGAGCAGTACTTC	CASSLQVGDIGGYEQYF
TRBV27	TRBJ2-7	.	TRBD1	TGTGCCAGCAGTTTATCGTCAGGGACAGCCTCCTACGAGCAGTACTTC	CASSLSSGTASYEQYF
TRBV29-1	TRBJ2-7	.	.	TGCAGCGTTGTTTACACTACCTACGAGCAGTACTTC	CSVVYTTYEQYF
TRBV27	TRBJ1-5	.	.	TGTGCCAGCAGTTTACTTCCCCCCGGTTATAGCGGAAGCAATCAGCCCCAGCATTTT	CASSLLPPGYSGSNQPQHF
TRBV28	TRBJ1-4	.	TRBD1	TGTGCCAGCAGTCCAATAAGGGGGCGAACCACTAATGAAAAACTGTTTTTT	CASSPIRGRTTNEKLFF
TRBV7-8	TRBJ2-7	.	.	TGTGCCAGCAGCTTAGCCAGGTTCTCCTACGAGCAGTACTTC	CASSLARFSYEQYF
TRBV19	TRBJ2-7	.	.	TGTGCCAGTAGTATCATCCGGGACGGCGAGCAGTACTTC	CASSIIRDGEQYF
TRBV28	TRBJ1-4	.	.	TGTGCCAGCAGCCCAATAGTGGGATGGGAGGAAAAACTGTTTTTT	CASSPIVGWEEKLFF
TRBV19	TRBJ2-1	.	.	TGTGCCAGTAGGCATGGACGTTACAATGAGCAGTTCTTC	CASRHGRYNEQFF
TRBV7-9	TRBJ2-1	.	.	TGTGCCAGCAGCTTAGCAGGGCCCCATGAGCAGTTCTTC	CASSLAGPHEQFF
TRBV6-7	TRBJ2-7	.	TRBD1	TGTGCCAACCTGGGACAGGACTCCTACGAGCAGTACTTC	CANLGQDSYEQYF
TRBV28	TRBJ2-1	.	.	TGTGCCAGCAACCTAGCGGAGGGGGGTGAGCAGTTCTTC	CASNLAEGGEQFF
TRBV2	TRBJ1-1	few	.	TGTGCCAGCAGTGATAGGGGGAACACTGAAGCTTTCTTT	CASSDRGNTEAFF
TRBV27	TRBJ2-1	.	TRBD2	TGTGCCAGCAGCTACGGACTAGCGGGAGGAGGGAATGAGCAGTTCTTC	CASSYGLAGGGNEQFF
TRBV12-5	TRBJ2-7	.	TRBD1	TGTGCTAGTGGGACCGGGACAGGGATCGGAGAGCAGTACTTC	CASGTGTGIGEQYF
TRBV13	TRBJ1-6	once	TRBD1	TGTGCCAGCAGCTTAGCAGGGGGCGCAGATAATTCACCCCTCCACTTT	CASSLAGGADNSPLHF
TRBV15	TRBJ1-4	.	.	TGTGCCACCAGCATACAGGGCCCAGGGGAGGTACTGTTTTTT	CATSIQGPGEVLFF